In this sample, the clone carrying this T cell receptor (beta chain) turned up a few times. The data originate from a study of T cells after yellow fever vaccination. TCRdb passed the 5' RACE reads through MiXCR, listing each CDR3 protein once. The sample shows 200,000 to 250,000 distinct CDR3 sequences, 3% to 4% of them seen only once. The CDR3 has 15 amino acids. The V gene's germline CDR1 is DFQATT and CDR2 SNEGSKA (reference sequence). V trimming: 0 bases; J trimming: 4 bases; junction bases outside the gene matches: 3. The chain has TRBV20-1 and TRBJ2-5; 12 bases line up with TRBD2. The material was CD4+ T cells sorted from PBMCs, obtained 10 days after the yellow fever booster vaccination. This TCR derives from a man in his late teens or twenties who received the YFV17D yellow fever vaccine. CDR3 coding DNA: TGCAGTGCTAGAGAGTCTAGCGGGGGGGGAGAGACCCAGTACTTC. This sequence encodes CSARESSGGGETQYF.